Below are 31 T cell receptor delta chains sequenced from a single sample in a study of Vδ1+ human thymocytes (dated by TCRdb to between 2018 and 2020). General findings and caveats noted by the study authors: Unlike the oligoclonal repertoires in peripheral blood, the thymic TRG and TRD repertoires appeared highly polyclonal, with Gaussian CDR3 length distributions.

Sequencing relied on an Illumina MiSeq. RNA extraction was performed with the RNeasy mini kit, and reverse transcription was done with Superscript III. To generate the CDR3 amplicons, a multiplex PCR was run using pooled V-gene forward primers together with a constant-region reverse primer that carried Illumina adaptor overhangs. TCRdb reanalyzed the public reads with the CATT caller, and identical DNA sequences were merged afterwards. For this sample the table gives 50,000 to 75,000 delta-chain clones, of which roughly 15% were detected only once. About 0.4% of the sample rests with the top ten. These receptors' targets are unknown. Sequenced: Vdelta1+ gamma-delta thymocytes from the thymus. This sample's cell subset or site label indicates: FACS-sorted CD3+ TCRalphabeta- TCRVdelta1+ TCRVdelta2- thymocytes. Every receptor here comes from a girl under three years old who had congenital heart surgery.

The chain is built from TRDV1 and TRDJ1; 11 bases match TRDD3. This CDR3 is 20 amino acids long. The trim removed 7 bases at V and 1 base at J, leaving 20 bases unmatched. Germline lookup yields CDR1 TSWWSYY and CDR2 QGS. The CDR3 spells CALVFGLRELGDTGTDKLIF. In DNA, the CDR3 is TGTGCTCTTGTCTTCGGCCTACGCGAGCTGGGGGATACAGGCACCGATAAACTCATCTTT.

The rearrangement links TRDV2 to TRDJ3; D is unresolved. This CDR3 has 21 amino acids. Germline lookup yields CDR1 GEAIGNYY and CDR2 EKD. Trimming left V 5 bases short and J 2 bases short, with 27 bases between. The CDR3 nucleotides are TGTGCCTGTGTAAGGGAGCCGAACCAGGAGACTTTGCCCTGGGACACCCGACAGATGTTTTTC. This codes for CACVREPNQETLPWDTRQMFF.

The V and J genes are TRDV1 and TRDJ1; the match to TRDD3 covers 13 bases. Trimming removed 1 base from V and 2 bases from J; junction bases left unmatched: 7. CDR3 length equals 18 residues. Germline V gene lookup returns CDR1 TSWWSYY and CDR2 QGS. The CDR3 sequence: CALGEHWGIRRWTDKLIF. The CDR3 region has the DNA TGTGCTCTTGGGGAACACTGGGGGATACGTAGGTGGACCGATAAACTCATCTTT.

This clone ranks as medium-sized (0.01 to 0.1%). The chain has TRDV2 and TRDJ1, with TRDD3 matching 11 bases. V lost 2 bases, J lost 4 bases, and 8 bases stayed unmatched. This CDR3 contains 16 residues. Germline CDR1 is GEAIGNYY and CDR2 is EKD. DNA for the CDR3: TGTGCCTGTGACATCCCTTTGACTGGGGGATACGATAAACTCATCTTT. This sequence encodes CACDIPLTGGYDKLIF.

The chain combines TRDV3 with TRDJ1; D possibly corresponds to TRDD2 (5 bases). This CDR3 spans 15 amino acids. Germline V gives CDR1 TVYSNPD, CDR2 GDNSRS (reference sequence). V was trimmed by 4 bases and J by 0 bases, leaving 18 bases between them. The CDR3 loop is CASCPKPPYTDKLIF. In DNA form, the CDR3 reads TGTGCCTCTTGTCCTAAACCGCCTTACACCGATAAACTCATCTTT. Looking up the rest from reference TRDV3 and TRDJ1 gives the full variable domain: CDKVTQSSPDQTVASGSEVVLLCTYDTVYSNPDLFWYRIRPDYSFQFVFYGDNSRSEGADFTQGRFSVKHILTQKAFHLVISPVRTEDSATYYCASCPKPPYTDKLIFGKGTRVTVEP.

The sample holds a few counts of this clone. The chain has TRDV1 and TRDJ1; 9 nucleotides match TRDD3. Trimming removed 0 bases from V and 3 bases from J; junction bases left unmatched: 5. Per germline, CDR1 TSWWSYY and CDR2 QGS. There are 16 residues in the CDR3. The CDR3 nucleotides are TGTGCTCTTGGGGAACTTACTTGGGGGATAGCCGATAAACTCATCTTT. Translating gives CALGELTWGIADKLIF.

The genes are TRDV1 and TRDJ1; 7 nucleotides line up with TRDD3. Germline loops: CDR1 TSWWSYY, CDR2 QGS. The CDR3 loop spans 21 amino acids. Losses at the gene ends were 0 bases for V and 0 bases for J; bases not matched to a gene: 19. DNA for the CDR3: TGTGCTCTTGGGGAACTCGTTCCTCTTACGATACTGGGGACGTACACCGATAAACTCATCTTT. Translated: CALGELVPLTILGTYTDKLIF.

This clone has only a few counts. The chain employs TRDV1 and TRDJ1; 10 bases align to TRDD3. The V gene's germline CDR1 is TSWWSYY and CDR2 QGS. There are 18 residues in the CDR3. The junction had 13 bases not matched to a gene; V was cut back by 0 bases and J by 6 bases. Here the CDR3 reads CALGELWRQYWGIYKLIF. The CDR3, as DNA: TGTGCTCTTGGGGAACTTTGGAGACAGTACTGGGGGATCTATAAACTCATCTTT.

This chain connects TRDV1 to TRDJ2, with TRDD2 as a possible D gene (6 bases). Germline CDR1 reads TSWWSYY; CDR2 reads QGS. Trimming took off 3 bases at V and 10 bases at J, with 24 bases between the two ends. CDR3 length: 17 amino acids. CDR3: CALGDPSPKRGPGQLFF. The CDR3 DNA reads as TGTGCTCTTGGGGACCCTTCCCCCAAGCGCGGACCGGGACAACTCTTCTTT.

This clone was observed a few times. V is TRDV1 and J is TRDJ1, with TRDD3 matching 11 bases. CDR1 is TSWWSYY, CDR2 QGS, per germline. Unmatched junction bases numbered 21, after V lost 0 bases and J lost 0 bases. The CDR3 sequence is 23 residues long. CDR3 residues: CALGELSVLGDMLGTRYTDKLIF. The DNA of the CDR3 is TGTGCTCTTGGGGAACTCTCTGTACTGGGGGATATGTTGGGAACCCGGTACACCGATAAACTCATCTTT.

This chain links TRDV2 with TRDJ1; TRDD3 matches at 8 bases. The CDR3 length is 17 residues. Germline V gene data show CDR1 as GEAIGNYY and CDR2 as EKD. Trimming at V came to 0 bases and at J to 0 bases, leaving 8 bases not matched to a gene. CDR3 in DNA: TGTGCCTGTGACACCCGGGGACTACTGGGGGACACCGATAAACTCATCTTT. Its protein is CACDTRGLLGDTDKLIF.

The rearrangement joins TRDV1 to TRDJ1, with 9 bases matching TRDD3. With V trimmed by 1 base and J by 0 bases, 18 bases remained unmatched. Germline V gene sequence: CDR1 TSWWSYY, CDR2 QGS. CDR3 length equals 21 residues. The CDR3 sequence: CALGERPTGVLGDLYTDKLIF. CDR3 coding DNA: TGTGCTCTTGGGGAACGACCTACCGGGGTACTGGGGGACCTGTACACCGATAAACTCATCTTT.

V and J are TRDV1 and TRDJ1, with a tentative D call TRDD3 (10 bases). Germline V gives CDR1 TSWWSYY, CDR2 QGS. There are 24 residues in the CDR3. V lost 1 base, J lost 4 bases, and 40 bases lay in between. The CDR3 DNA sequence: TGTGCTCTTGGGGAACACCTTCCTACCTCACGTATTGTGGCCCTGGGGGATATTGGCGATAAACTCATCTTT. Protein: CALGEHLPTSRIVALGDIGDKLIF.

This sequence joins TRDV1 and TRDJ1, with 8 nucleotides matching TRDD3. The V gene's germline CDR1 is TSWWSYY and CDR2 QGS. With V trimmed by 2 bases and J by 9 bases, 8 bases remained unmatched. There are 14 residues in the CDR3. CDR3 residues: CALGEFPLLGELIF. In DNA form, the CDR3 reads TGTGCTCTTGGGGAATTCCCCCTACTGGGGGAACTCATCTTT.

This clone occurred a few times. This chain uses TRDV1 with TRDJ1; 8 bases agree with TRDD3. Trimming took 4 bases from V and 5 from J; bases not matched to a gene: 18. The CDR3 totals 18 residues. The germline V gene has CDR1 TSWWSYY and CDR2 QGS. Written as DNA, the CDR3 is TGTGCTCTTGGGGCTTCTAGTACTGGGGGTCTCCCGCGGGATAAACTCATCTTT. It is translated as CALGASSTGGLPRDKLIF.

This clone was counted only a few times. This chain joins TRDV1 and TRDJ1; TRDD3 aligns across 9 bases. Unmatched junction bases numbered 14, after V lost 3 bases and J lost 0 bases. The CDR3 covers 19 residues. Germline V gene data show CDR1 as TSWWSYY and CDR2 as QGS. For the CDR3, the DNA is TGTGCTCTTGGGGAGAAAGTTGGACTGGGGGACTTGTACACCGATAAACTCATCTTT. Translated: CALGEKVGLGDLYTDKLIF.

The rearrangement links TRDV1 to TRDJ1, with 10 bases that match TRDD3. The germline V gene has CDR1 TSWWSYY and CDR2 QGS. This CDR3 contains 17 residues. Trimming took 5 bases from V and 0 from J; bases not matched to a gene: 9. The CDR3 DNA is TGTGCTCTTGGGCCTCCTTTCACTGGGGGATACACCGATAAACTCATCTTT. Protein product: CALGPPFTGGYTDKLIF.

This clone has more than one count but fewer than ten. V is TRDV1 and J is TRDJ1; 8 positions match TRDD3. V lost 6 bases and J lost 0; bases outside the gene matches: 30. This CDR3 has 23 residues. Germline values: CDR1 TSWWSYY, CDR2 QGS. CDR3 coding DNA: TGTGCTCTTGGAGTACGAATCTTCCCGAACCGACTGGGGGTCCCCCGGTACACCGATAAACTCATCTTT. Encoded protein: CALGVRIFPNRLGVPRYTDKLIF.

This chain connects TRDV1 to TRDJ1; 12 nucleotides agree with TRDD3. The CDR3 contains 20 residues. Germline V gene data show CDR1 as TSWWSYY and CDR2 as QGS. The junction had 22 bases not matched to a gene; V was cut back by 3 bases and J by 8 bases. The CDR3 here is CALGDRRPSSTGGYTGKLIF. CDR3 coding DNA: TGTGCTCTTGGGGATCGAAGGCCTTCAAGTACTGGGGGATACACGGGCAAACTCATCTTT.

The V call is TRDV2, the J call TRDJ1, with 10 bases matching TRDD3. The length of the CDR3 is 16 residues. In germline, CDR1 is GEAIGNYY, CDR2 EKD. V lost 6 bases and J lost 4; bases outside the gene matches: 13. CDR3 amino acids: CACRKGDTWRVDKLIF. The DNA for the CDR3 is TGTGCCTGTAGAAAGGGGGATACGTGGAGGGTCGATAAACTCATCTTT.

Concerning this clone: One end of the junction fails to match germline, which may point to a read error. V gene TRDV1 combines with J gene TRDJ1; 13 bases agree with TRDD3. Germline V CDR1 and CDR2: TSWWSYY, QGS. There are 26 residues in the CDR3. The CDR3 sequence: CALGELNLTKSYLLGDTRGYTDKLIF. The DNA of the CDR3 is TGTGCTCTTGGGGAACTAAACTTAACCAAATCCTACCTACTGGGGGATACGCGAGGGTACACCGATAAACTTATCTTT.

There are a few counts of this clone. This chain uses TRDV1 with TRDJ1; 7 bases map to TRDD2. The length of the CDR3 is 19 residues. V trimming: 3 bases; J trimming: 0 bases; junction bases outside the gene matches: 16. Germline values: CDR1 TSWWSYY, CDR2 QGS. CDR3 region: CALGDSFLRGRAYTDKLIF. DNA of the CDR3: TGTGCTCTTGGGGACTCGTTCCTACGAGGCAGGGCATACACCGATAAACTCATCTTT.

The chain is built from TRDV1 and TRDJ1, with D possibly TRDD2 on 6 matching bases. V lost 0 bases to trimming and J lost 3 bases, with 26 bases between them. CDR3 length equals 20 residues. Germline V lookup: CDR1 TSWWSYY, CDR2 QGS. In nucleotides, the CDR3 is TGTGCTCTTGGGGAACTCCCCTTCCCAAATCATCAGGGATTGGCCGATAAACTCATCTTT. It translates to CALGELPFPNHQGLADKLIF.

In its sample, this clone was seen a few times. The rearrangement joins TRDV2 to TRDJ3; D possibly corresponds to TRDD3 (6 bases). Between the trimmed V and J ends, which lost 5 bases and 0 bases, there was a span of 22 bases. Per germline, CDR1 GEAIGNYY and CDR2 EKD. This CDR3 has 20 residues. The DNA of the CDR3 is TGTGCCTGTGTCCGTCAGGGGGACACCGAAAGCTCCTGGGACACCCGACAGATGTTTTTC. Translation gives CACVRQGDTESSWDTRQMFF.

This clone was observed a handful of times. This sequence joins TRDV1 and TRDJ1; D is ambiguous. Germline V lookup: CDR1 TSWWSYY, CDR2 QGS. Deletions cut 2 bases from V and 2 bases from J, with 18 bases between. This CDR3 comprises 17 residues. CDR3 sequence: CALGENDSDHGTDKLIF. In DNA, the CDR3 is TGTGCTCTTGGGGAAAATGACTCCGACCACGGAACCGATAAACTCATCTTT.

In its sample, this clone was seen a few times. The chain uses TRDV1 and TRDJ1, with 12 bases matching TRDD3. Unmatched junction bases numbered 28, after V lost 2 bases and J lost 3 bases. The CDR3 length is 24 residues. Germline V gene data show CDR1 as TSWWSYY and CDR2 as QGS. The CDR3 bases are TGTGCTCTTGGGGAATCACCTACGACCGAGCCGTACTGGGGGATACCAAGGGCAGCCGATAAACTCATCTTT. This encodes CALGESPTTEPYWGIPRAADKLIF.

The sample holds a few counts of this clone. The J gene is TRDJ1, the V gene TRDV1; D gene ambiguous. The CDR3 is 17 amino acids. The V gene's germline CDR1 is TSWWSYY and CDR2 QGS. V was cut by 0 bases and J by 0 bases, with 14 bases left in between. This CDR3 reads CALGELASIPNTDKLIF. The CDR3 bases are TGTGCTCTTGGGGAACTAGCCTCAATACCCAACACCGATAAACTCATCTTT.

This clone has just a few counts. The rearrangement links TRAV29/DV5 to TRDJ1, with 9 positions matching TRDD3. Germline V gives CDR1 NSMFDY, CDR2 ISSIKDK. CDR3 size: 22 residues. Trimming cost V 4 bases and J 1 base; bases outside gene matches: 29. The CDR3 region is CAAGLPRTGGPSPAQFTDKLIF. In DNA, the CDR3 is TGTGCAGCAGGCCTTCCTCGGACTGGGGGACCCTCCCCAGCCCAATTCACCGATAAACTCATCTTT.

This clone has a handful of counts. This chain joins TRDV1 and TRDJ2; 10 nucleotides line up with TRDD3. The CDR3 extends over 21 amino acids. Germline values: CDR1 TSWWSYY, CDR2 QGS. With 0 bases clipped from V and 4 bases from J, the junction kept 17 bases outside the gene matches. DNA of the CDR3: TGTGCTCTTGGGGAACTAGGTGATGCGGATACTGGGGGATTAACGACAGCACAACTCTTCTTT. It encodes CALGELGDADTGGLTTAQLFF.

This chain uses TRDV1 with TRDJ1, with TRDD3 identical over 9 bases. This CDR3 region has 19 residues. V lost 4 bases, J lost 0 bases, and 15 bases stayed unmatched. Germline V lookup: CDR1 TSWWSYY, CDR2 QGS. Written as DNA, the CDR3 is TGTGCTCTTGGGGGCCGTGAGTTGGGGGATAAGGGGTACACCGATAAACTCATCTTT. Its translation is CALGGRELGDKGYTDKLIF.

This clone was seen only a few times. This rearrangement joins TRDV2 to TRDJ3; the match to TRDD3 covers 10 bases. This CDR3 region has 25 residues. J lost 1 base, V lost 1 base, and 24 bases had no gene match. The germline CDR1 and CDR2 sequences are GEAIGNYY and EKD. CDR3 loop: CACDTVHWGMYISQIPSWDTRQMFF. The CDR3 DNA sequence: TGTGCCTGTGACACGGTCCACTGGGGGATGTACATCAGTCAGATACCTTCCTGGGACACCCGACAGATGTTTTTC.